Sequencing of this TCR beta chain was carried out in a study of beta chain features in type 1 diabetes. Across the study: Age, gender, cell numbers and subset yield matched between patients and controls. Some 99 million sorted cells were examined across all samples.

The isolated RNA, all of it, was reverse transcribed, so expressed TCRB transcripts were what got sequenced. This table comes from immunoSEQ multiplex PCR, and its TCRdb copy is limited to in-frame clones, with some not included. The sample shows 150,000 or so clones, 7.5% to 10% of them seen only once. Based on CD45RO/CCR7/CD25/CD127/CD95/CD27, CD4+ regulatory, stem cell-like memory, naive and central memory cells were sorted. Study-level results: Researchers could not determine here whether HLA type influences TCRB rearrangement.

The table lists this clone with a few counts. The antigen remains unidentified. Other DNA sequences of this sample code for an identical CDR3. Sequencing was done on a sample of central memory CD4+ T cells from blood. This receptor was obtained from a woman aged 18 to 35 in good health.

The CDR3 region is CASSLGGSNGYTF. The CDR3, as DNA: TGCGCCAGCAGCTTAGGGGGCTCCAATGGCTACACCTTC. This chain uses TRBV5-1 with TRBJ1-2; 7 nucleotides match TRBD1. This CDR3 is 13 amino acids long. V lost 2 bases, J lost 6 bases, and 4 bases stayed unmatched. Germline CDR1 and CDR2: SGHRS and YFSETQ.